This passage covers 6 T cell receptor beta chains from one sample sequenced in a study of T cell changes during pregnancy in multiple sclerosis. Using immunoSEQ multiplex PCR, the repertoire was profiled, and TCRdb retains in-frame clones only, with some absent. The sample lists about 38,000 clones; roughly 91% were seen once. This material consisted of CD8+ T cells from peripheral blood mononuclear cells, taken in the third trimester of pregnancy. These receptors all come from a female donor with multiple sclerosis, enrolled in a pregnancy study.

The V call is TRBV7-8, the J call TRBJ2-1; 8 bases are a match to TRBD2. The V and J ends lost 5 bases and 10 bases, in that order; junction bases with no gene match: 22. CDR3 length: 18 residues. Germline CDR1 SGHVS, CDR2 FQNEAQ. This chain's CDR3 is CASSPIMAAGGASWEQFF. CDR3 bases: TGTGCCAGCAGCCCTATAATGGCGGCGGGGGGCGCTTCGTGGGAGCAGTTCTTC.

The chain joins TRBV27 to TRBJ2-5; 9 nucleotides match TRBD1. Trimming removed 3 bases from V and 5 bases from J; junction bases left unmatched: 7. Germline V gene data show CDR1 as MNHEY and CDR2 as SMNVEV (reference sequence). This CDR3 spans 15 amino acids. CDR3 DNA sequence: TGTGCCAGCAGTTTTTTACAGGGGGCTGGGGAGACCCAGTACTTC. Translation gives CASSFLQGAGETQYF.

As DNA, the CDR3 is TGCGCCAGCAGCCTGGCTAGCGGGGGGGCCTACGAGCAGTACTTC. Translated: CASSLASGGAYEQYF. This rearrangement joins TRBV4-1 to TRBJ2-7; 12 bases are shared with TRBD2. Germline V gene sequence: CDR1 MGHRA, CDR2 YSYEKL. This CDR3 has 15 residues. V lost 4 bases, J lost 2 bases, and 3 bases stayed unmatched.

There are a few counts of this clone. The chain is built from TRBV10-3 and TRBJ1-3, with 7 bases identical to TRBD1. CDR1 and CDR2 (germline): ENHRY, SYGVKD. The trim removed 2 bases at V and 7 bases at J, leaving 8 bases unmatched. This CDR3 spans 15 amino acids. CDR3 amino acids: CAISETGTDGNTIYF. In DNA form, the CDR3 reads TGTGCCATCAGTGAGACCGGGACAGATGGGAACACCATATATTTT.

The chain is built from TRBV14 and TRBJ1-3; D possibly corresponds to TRBD1 (5 bases). The CDR3 is 17 residues long. Trimming cost V 2 bases and J 6 bases, with 20 bases left between them. In germline, CDR1 is SGHDN, CDR2 FVKESK. The CDR3 DNA reads as TGTGCCAGCAGCCAATGGTCGACAGCTGGGTTTGTAAACACCATATATTTT. Encoded protein: CASSQWSTAGFVNTIYF.

The gene calls are TRBV10-1 and TRBJ2-5; 12 bases fit TRBD2. The length of the CDR3 is 15 residues. J was trimmed by 1 base and V by 4 bases; bases with no gene match: 1. Per germline, CDR1 WNHNN and CDR2 SYGVQD (reference sequence). The CDR3 protein is CASSASGGVQETQYF. The CDR3 bases are TGCGCCAGCAGTGCTAGCGGGGGGGTCCAAGAGACCCAGTACTTC.